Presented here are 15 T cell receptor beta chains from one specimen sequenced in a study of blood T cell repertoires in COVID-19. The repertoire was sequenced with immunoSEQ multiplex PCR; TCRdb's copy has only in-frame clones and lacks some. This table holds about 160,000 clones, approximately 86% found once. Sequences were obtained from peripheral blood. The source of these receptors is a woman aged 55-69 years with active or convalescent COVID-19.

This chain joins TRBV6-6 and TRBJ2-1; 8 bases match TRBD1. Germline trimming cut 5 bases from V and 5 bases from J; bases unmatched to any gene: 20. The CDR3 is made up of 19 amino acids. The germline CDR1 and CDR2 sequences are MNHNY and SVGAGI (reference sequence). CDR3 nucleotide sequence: TGTGCCAGCAGTCCCCGGACAGGGAGCAAAACTGGTTCGGACAATGAGCAGTTCTTC. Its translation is CASSPRTGSKTGSDNEQFF.

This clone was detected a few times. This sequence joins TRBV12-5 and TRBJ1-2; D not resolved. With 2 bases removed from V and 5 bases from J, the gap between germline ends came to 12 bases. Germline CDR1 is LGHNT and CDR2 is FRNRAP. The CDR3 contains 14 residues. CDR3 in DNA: TGTGCTAGTGGTTTGTCCCACCGGGGTTATGGCTACACCTTC. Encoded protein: CASGLSHRGYGYTF.

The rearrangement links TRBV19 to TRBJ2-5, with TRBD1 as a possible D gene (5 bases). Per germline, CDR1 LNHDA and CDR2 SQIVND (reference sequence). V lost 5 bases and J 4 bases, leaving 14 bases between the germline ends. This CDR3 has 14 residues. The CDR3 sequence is CASSLQGLGETQYF. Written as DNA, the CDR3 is TGTGCCAGTAGTCTGCAGGGCTTAGGAGAGACCCAGTACTTC.

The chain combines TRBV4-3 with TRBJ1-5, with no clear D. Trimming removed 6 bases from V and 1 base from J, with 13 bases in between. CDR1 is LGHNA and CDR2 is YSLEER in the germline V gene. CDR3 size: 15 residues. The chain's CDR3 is CASSLDGLSNQPQHF. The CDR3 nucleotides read TGCGCCAGCAGTCTAGACGGCCTCAGCAATCAGCCCCAGCATTTT.

The CDR3 protein is CASSQSPGLASETQYF. As DNA, the CDR3 is TGTGCCAGCTCACAATCCCCGGGACTAGCCTCGGAGACCCAGTACTTC. V usage is TRBV18 and J usage is TRBJ2-5, with 9 bases identical to TRBD2. This CDR3 spans 16 amino acids. Losses at the gene ends were 4 bases for V and 5 bases for J; bases not matched to a gene: 11. The germline gives CDR1 KGHSH, CDR2 LQKENI.

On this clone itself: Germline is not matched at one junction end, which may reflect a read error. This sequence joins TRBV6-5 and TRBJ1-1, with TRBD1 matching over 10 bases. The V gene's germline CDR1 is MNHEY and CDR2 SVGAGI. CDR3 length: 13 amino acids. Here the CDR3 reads CASSYSRDRGHDF. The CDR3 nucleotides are TGTGCCAGCAGTTACTCGAGAGACAGGGGGCACGACTTT.

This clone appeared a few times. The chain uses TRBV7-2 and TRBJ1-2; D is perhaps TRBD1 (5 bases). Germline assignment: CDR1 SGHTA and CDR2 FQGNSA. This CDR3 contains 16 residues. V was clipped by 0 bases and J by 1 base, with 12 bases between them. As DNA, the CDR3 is TGTGCCAGCAGCTTAGCGGGGGGGAACCATAACTATGGCTACACCTTC. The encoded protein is CASSLAGGNHNYGYTF. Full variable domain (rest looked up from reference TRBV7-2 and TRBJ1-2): GAGVSQSPSNKVTEKGKDVELRCDPISGHTALYWYRQSLGQGLEFLIYFQGNSAPDKSGLPSDRFSAERTGGSVSTLTIQRTQQEDSAVYLCASSLAGGNHNYGYTFGSGTRLTVV.

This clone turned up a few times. The CDR3 region has the DNA TGTGCCAGCAGTTACCGGGACAGGGTCTGGTATGGCTACACCTTC. It yields the protein CASSYRDRVWYGYTF. The rearrangement links TRBV6-2 or TRBV6-3 to TRBJ1-2; 9 nucleotides align to TRBD1. Germline CDR1 is MNHEY and CDR2 is SVGEGT. The CDR3 extends over 15 amino acids. J gave up 5 bases and V 2 bases, and 6 bases lay outside the gene matches.

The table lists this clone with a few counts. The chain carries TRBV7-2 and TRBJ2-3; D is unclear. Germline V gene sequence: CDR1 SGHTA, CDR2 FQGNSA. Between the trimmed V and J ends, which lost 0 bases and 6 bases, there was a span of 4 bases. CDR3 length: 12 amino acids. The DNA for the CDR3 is TGTGCCAGCAGCTTAGCTATCGATACGCAGTATTTT. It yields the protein CASSLAIDTQYF.

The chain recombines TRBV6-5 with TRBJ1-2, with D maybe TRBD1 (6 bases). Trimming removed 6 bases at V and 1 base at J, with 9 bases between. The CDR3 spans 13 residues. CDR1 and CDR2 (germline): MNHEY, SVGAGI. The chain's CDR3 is CASRRGNNYGYTF. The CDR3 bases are TGTGCCAGCAGAAGGGGGAATAACTATGGCTACACCTTC.

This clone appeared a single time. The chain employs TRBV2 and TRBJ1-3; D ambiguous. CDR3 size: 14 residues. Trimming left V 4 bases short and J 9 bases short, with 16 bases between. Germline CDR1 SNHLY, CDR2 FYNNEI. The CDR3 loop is CASSVRQLPGTIYF. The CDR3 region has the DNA TGTGCCAGCAGTGTTCGCCAATTACCGGGCACCATATATTTT. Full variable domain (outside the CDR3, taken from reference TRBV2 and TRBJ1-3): EPEVTQTPSHQVTQMGQEVILRCVPISNHLYFYWYRQILGQKVEFLVSFYNNEISEKSEIFDDQFSVERPDGSNFTLKIRSTKLEDSAMYFCASSVRQLPGTIYFGEGSWLTVV.

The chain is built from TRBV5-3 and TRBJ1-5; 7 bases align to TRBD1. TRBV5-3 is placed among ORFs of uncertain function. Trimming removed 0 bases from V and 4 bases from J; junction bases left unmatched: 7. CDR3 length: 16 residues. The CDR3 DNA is TGTGCCAGAAGCTTGGTCGGACAGGCCCCGAATCAGCCCCAGCATTTT. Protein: CARSLVGQAPNQPQHF.

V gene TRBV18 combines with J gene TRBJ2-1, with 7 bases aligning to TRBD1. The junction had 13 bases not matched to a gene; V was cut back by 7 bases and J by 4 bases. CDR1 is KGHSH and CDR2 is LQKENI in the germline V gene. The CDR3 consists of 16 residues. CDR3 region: CASYTPRDSSYNEQFF. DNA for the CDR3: TGTGCCAGCTACACCCCCCGGGACAGCAGTTACAATGAGCAGTTCTTC.

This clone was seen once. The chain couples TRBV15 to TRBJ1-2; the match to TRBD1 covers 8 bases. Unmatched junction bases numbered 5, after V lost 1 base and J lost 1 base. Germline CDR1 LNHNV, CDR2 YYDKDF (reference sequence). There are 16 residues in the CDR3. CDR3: CATSRARDRYNYGYTF. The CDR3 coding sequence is TGTGCCACCAGCAGAGCCCGGGACAGGTATAACTATGGCTACACCTTC. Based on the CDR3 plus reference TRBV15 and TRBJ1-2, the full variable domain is DAMVIQNPRYQVTQFGKPVTLSCSQTLNHNVMYWYQQKSSQAPKLLFHYYDKDFNNEADTPDNFQSRRPNTSFCFLDIRSPGLGDTAMYLCATSRARDRYNYGYTFGSGTRLTVV.

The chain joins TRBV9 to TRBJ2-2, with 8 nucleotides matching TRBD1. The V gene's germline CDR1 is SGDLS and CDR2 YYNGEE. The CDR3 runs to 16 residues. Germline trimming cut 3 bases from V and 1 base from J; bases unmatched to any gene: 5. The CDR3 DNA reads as TGTGCCAGCAGCGGCACCGGGACAGGGAACACCGGGGAGCTGTTTTTT. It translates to CASSGTGTGNTGELFF.